Sequencing of this T cell receptor (beta chain) was carried out in a study of vaccination and CD4 T cells after COVID-19. Across the study: Two doses of either BNT162b2 or mRNA-1273 vaccine went to participants. Cultures designated as controls were supplied with a CEFX pool, an HIV-1 Nef pool, or no peptide. The post-COVID samples were taken a median roughly 94 days after diagnosis, anywhere from 35 to 161.

This CDR3 has 15 residues. J lost 4 bases, V lost 5 bases, and 8 bases had no gene match. The germline gives CDR1 MNHEY, CDR2 SVGEGT. The Oncomine TCR Beta short-read assay was applied to DNA of cultured CD4+ T cells. TCRdb reanalysed the PCR reads using MiXCR and keeps one entry per CDR3 protein. The table records about 16,000 distinct CDR3 sequences, 48% of them present only once. Treatment defined: roughly 10-day PBMC culture with coronavirus spike peptide pools or control peptides (ViraFEST assay). This clonotype appeared a few times. Its antigen is currently unknown. This chain uses TRBV6-2 or TRBV6-3 with TRBJ1-2; 9 positions match TRBD1. The sample in question was CD4+ T cells from blood, cultured in vitro, obtained before SARS-CoV-2 vaccination. The receptor was derived from a human donor who had recovered from COVID-19. CDR3 sequence reads: CASSAPGQGTYGYTF. CDR3 DNA: TGTGCCAGCAGTGCGCCGGGACAGGGAACCTATGGCTACACCTTC.